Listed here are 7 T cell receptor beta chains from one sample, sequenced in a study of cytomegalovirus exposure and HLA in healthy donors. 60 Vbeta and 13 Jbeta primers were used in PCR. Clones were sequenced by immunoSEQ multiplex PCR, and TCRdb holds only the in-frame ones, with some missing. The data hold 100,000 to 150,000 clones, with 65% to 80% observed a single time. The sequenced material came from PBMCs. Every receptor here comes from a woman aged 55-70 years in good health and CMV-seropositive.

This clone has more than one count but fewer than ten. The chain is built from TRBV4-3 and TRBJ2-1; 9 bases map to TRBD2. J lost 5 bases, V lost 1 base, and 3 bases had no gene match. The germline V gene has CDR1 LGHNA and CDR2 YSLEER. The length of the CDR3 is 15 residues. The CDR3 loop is CASSQGLAGHNEQFF. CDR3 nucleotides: TGCGCCAGCAGCCAAGGGCTAGCGGGACACAATGAGCAGTTCTTC.

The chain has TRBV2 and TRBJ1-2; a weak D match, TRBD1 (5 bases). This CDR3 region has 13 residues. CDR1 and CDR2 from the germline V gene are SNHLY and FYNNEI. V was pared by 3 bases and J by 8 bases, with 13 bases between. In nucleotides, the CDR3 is TGTGCCAGCAGTGATGGGCAGGGTGACGGCTACACCTTC. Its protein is CASSDGQGDGYTF.

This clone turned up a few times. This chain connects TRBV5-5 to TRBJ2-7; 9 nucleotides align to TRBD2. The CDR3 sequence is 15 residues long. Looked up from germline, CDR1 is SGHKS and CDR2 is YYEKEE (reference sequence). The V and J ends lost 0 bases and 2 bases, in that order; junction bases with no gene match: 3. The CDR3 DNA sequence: TGTGCCAGCAGCTTGGGACTAGCGGAGACCTACGAGCAGTACTTC. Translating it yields CASSLGLAETYEQYF.

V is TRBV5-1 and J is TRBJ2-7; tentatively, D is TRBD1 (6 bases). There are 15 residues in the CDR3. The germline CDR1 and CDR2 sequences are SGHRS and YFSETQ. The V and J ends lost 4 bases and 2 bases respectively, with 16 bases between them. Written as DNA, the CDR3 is TGCGCCAGCAGCCTGTATTCTGGACAGCCCTACGAGCAGTACTTC. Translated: CASSLYSGQPYEQYF.

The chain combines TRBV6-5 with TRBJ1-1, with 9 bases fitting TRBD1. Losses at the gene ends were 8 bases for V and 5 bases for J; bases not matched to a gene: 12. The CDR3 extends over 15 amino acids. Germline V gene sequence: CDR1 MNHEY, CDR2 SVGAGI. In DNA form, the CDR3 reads TGTGCCAGCTACTATTCCGGGACAGGGTGGACTGAAGCTTTCTTT. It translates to CASYYSGTGWTEAFF.

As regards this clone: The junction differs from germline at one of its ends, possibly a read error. DNA of the CDR3: TGTTCCAGCAGCTTAGACCAGATGACACACTTCTATGGCTACACCTTC. As protein: CSSSLDQMTHFYGYTF. The rearrangement links TRBV7-9 to TRBJ1-2; unclear D gene. Germline V gene data show CDR1 as SEHNR and CDR2 as FQNEAQ (reference sequence). This CDR3 has 16 amino acids.

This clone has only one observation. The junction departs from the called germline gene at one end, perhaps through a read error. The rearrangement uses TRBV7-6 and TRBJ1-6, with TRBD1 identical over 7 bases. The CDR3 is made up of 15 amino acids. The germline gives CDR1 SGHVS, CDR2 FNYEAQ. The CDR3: CASSNQGVHNSPFHF. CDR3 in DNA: TGTGCCAGCAGCAACCAGGGGGTCCATAATTCACCCTTCCACTTT.